Following are 10 T cell receptor beta chains from one sample sequenced in a study of blood T cell repertoires in COVID-19. The method was immunoSEQ multiplex PCR; TCRdb's version includes in-frame clones alone and lacks a portion of them. The table lists a few hundred thousand clones, around 80% of them singletons. Sequencing input: peripheral blood. All receptors derive from a human donor in a cohort sampled during active COVID-19.

The chain links TRBV24-1 to TRBJ2-1, with a possible D match to TRBD2 (6 bases). The germline V gene encodes CDR1 KGHDR and CDR2 SFDVKD. V was clipped by 3 bases and J by 9 bases, with 11 bases between them. CDR3 length equals 13 residues. As DNA, the CDR3 is TGTGCCACCAGTGATGAGTTAGCGGTTGAGCAGTTCTTC. Translating it yields CATSDELAVEQFF.

V usage is TRBV9 and J usage is TRBJ2-7, with D perhaps TRBD2 (6 bases). CDR3 length: 14 residues. Trimming took off 0 bases at V and 3 bases at J, with 10 bases between the two ends. Germline CDR1 and CDR2: SGDLS and YYNGEE. The CDR3 sequence is CASSVVDSGYEQYF. CDR3 in DNA: TGTGCCAGCAGCGTAGTGGATAGCGGCTACGAGCAGTACTTC.

The chain links TRBV9 to TRBJ1-6; no firm D call. Germline V gene data show CDR1 as SGDLS and CDR2 as YYNGEE. The germline V and J ends were trimmed by 4 bases and 14 bases, with 16 bases remaining between them. CDR3 size: 13 residues. The CDR3 bases are TGTGCCAGCAGCCCCGGGATCCTAGGGACCCTCCACTTT. Translation: CASSPGILGTLHF. The full variable domain, in which reference TRBV9 and TRBJ1-6 provide the parts outside the CDR3, is DSGVTQTPKHLITATGQRVTLRCSPRSGDLSVYWYQQSLDQGLQFLIQYYNGEERAKGNILERFSAQQFPDLHSELNLSSLELGDSALYFCASSPGILGTLHFGNGTRLTVT.

J is TRBJ1-2 and V is TRBV5-1; 7 bases agree with TRBD1. The CDR3 is 15 amino acids. Germline CDR1 is SGHRS and CDR2 is YFSETQ. The trim removed 4 bases at V and 5 bases at J, leaving 11 bases unmatched. The DNA of the CDR3 is TGCGCCAGCAGCCTTGACAGGGATGGGGTGTATGGCTACACCTTC. Translated, it gives CASSLDRDGVYGYTF.

The chain uses TRBV30 and TRBJ1-6; 7 positions agree with TRBD1. The CDR3 has 15 amino acids. Germline V gives CDR1 GTSNPN, CDR2 SVGIG (reference sequence). V was pared by 3 bases and J by 5 bases, with 7 bases of the junction left unmatched. The CDR3: CAWSLAGTDNSPLHF. The CDR3 DNA is TGTGCCTGGAGCCTTGCCGGGACAGATAATTCACCCCTCCACTTT.

The chain couples TRBV28 to TRBJ1-4; 8 nucleotides agree with TRBD1. V was clipped by 7 bases and J by 9 bases; unmatched bases: 13. Germline CDR1 and CDR2: MDHEN and SYDVKM. The CDR3 length is 15 residues. CDR3 amino acids: CASTPQTGVAKKLFF. The CDR3 DNA follows: TGTGCCAGCACTCCTCAGACAGGGGTGGCGAAAAAACTGTTTTTT.

J is TRBJ2-7 and V is TRBV7-2; the match to TRBD2 covers 8 bases. Germline V gene data show CDR1 as SGHTA and CDR2 as FQGNSA. The CDR3 has 15 amino acids. The V segment lost 5 bases and the J segment 3 bases; nucleotides outside the gene matches: 9. The CDR3 spells CASSPDRLAYYEQYF. In DNA, the CDR3 is TGTGCCAGCAGCCCAGATAGACTAGCGTACTACGAGCAGTACTTC.

The chain links TRBV19 to TRBJ2-3; D is uncertain. The length of the CDR3 is 14 residues. Germline loops: CDR1 LNHDA, CDR2 SQIVND (reference sequence). V lost 5 bases to trimming and J lost 4 bases, with 13 bases between them. The chain's CDR3 is CASSPRLVADTQYF. The CDR3 bases are TGTGCCAGTAGTCCCAGGTTGGTCGCAGATACGCAGTATTTT.

The rearrangement uses TRBV14 and TRBJ1-4; 8 nucleotides match TRBD1. Germline V gene lookup returns CDR1 SGHDN and CDR2 FVKESK. J lost 4 bases, V lost 0 bases, and 10 bases had no gene match. This CDR3 comprises 18 residues. This chain's CDR3 is CASSQETGVGRGNEKLFF. For the CDR3, the DNA is TGTGCCAGCAGCCAAGAGACAGGGGTGGGAAGGGGTAATGAAAAACTGTTTTTT.

In its sample, this clone was seen a few times. The genes are TRBV28 and TRBJ1-3, with 7 bases matching TRBD1. The trim removed 5 bases at V and 0 bases at J, leaving 4 bases unmatched. This CDR3 region has 15 residues. In germline, CDR1 is MDHEN, CDR2 SYDVKM. The chain's CDR3 is CASSRQGISGNTIYF. CDR3 in DNA: TGTGCCAGCAGTCGACAGGGTATCTCTGGAAACACCATATATTTT. Variable domain in full (rest from reference TRBV28 and TRBJ1-3): DVKVTQSSRYLVKRTGEKVFLECVQDMDHENMFWYRQDPGLGLRLIYFSYDVKMKEKGDIPEGYSVSREKKERFSLILESASTNQTSMYLCASSRQGISGNTIYFGEGSWLTVV.